These 17 T cell receptor beta chains came from one sample sequenced in a study of T cells after posttransplantation cyclophosphamide. Method: immunoSEQ multiplex PCR; TCRdb's copy keeps in-frame clones and lacks some. The data hold some 4,000 clones, with roughly 62% observed a single time. The sample taken for sequencing was memory CD8+ T cells sorted from blood. Receptors were obtained from a man in his fifties or sixties.

The chain is built from TRBV9 and TRBJ2-1, with D perhaps TRBD2 (6 bases). CDR3 size: 15 residues. Germline V CDR1 and CDR2: SGDLS, YYNGEE. Trimming shortened V by 4 bases and J by 4 bases, and 15 bases separated the two germline ends. CDR3 amino acids: CASSSGVAVYNEQFF. The CDR3 nucleotides read TGTGCCAGCAGCAGTGGGGTAGCGGTATACAATGAGCAGTTCTTC.

Concerning this clone itself: The DNA is left out, because the CDR3 cannot be placed on it with certainty; the CDR3 is given as TCRdb lists it. J is TRBJ2-5 and V is TRBV21-1; the tabulated D call, TRBD2, remains unverified against the DNA. TRBV21-1 is deemed a pseudogene. Termini included, the CDR3 measures 15 amino acids. Here the CDR3 reads CATPWAAGAKETQYF.

The chain uses TRBV9 and TRBJ2-1; the match to TRBD2 covers 10 bases. Germline V gene lookup returns CDR1 SGDLS and CDR2 YYNGEE. With 4 bases clipped from V and 10 bases from J, the junction kept 5 bases outside the gene matches. The CDR3 sequence is 13 residues long. CDR3 in DNA: TGTGCCAGCAGCCCCTCACTAGCGGGAGAGCAGTTCTTC. Its protein is CASSPSLAGEQFF. The whole variable domain, remainder taken from reference TRBV9 and TRBJ2-1, is DSGVTQTPKHLITATGQRVTLRCSPRSGDLSVYWYQQSLDQGLQFLIQYYNGEERAKGNILERFSAQQFPDLHSELNLSSLELGDSALYFCASSPSLAGEQFFGPGTRLTVL.

V gene TRBV5-1 combines with J gene TRBJ2-7; D is ambiguous. The CDR3 is 14 amino acids. The V gene's germline CDR1 is SGHRS and CDR2 YFSETQ. Trimming stripped 4 bases from V and 4 bases from J, with 15 bases between. CDR3 in DNA: TGCGCCAGCAGCCCGTATGACTCCGTTTACGAGCAGTACTTC. Its translation: CASSPYDSVYEQYF.

The genes are TRBV5-1 and TRBJ2-5; 13 bases match TRBD2. The CDR3 is 17 residues long. With V trimmed by 0 bases and J by 1 base, 3 bases remained unmatched. Looked up from germline, CDR1 is SGHRS and CDR2 is YFSETQ. The CDR3 loop reads CASSLALAGGSQETQYF. DNA of the CDR3: TGCGCCAGCAGCTTGGCACTAGCGGGGGGGTCCCAAGAGACCCAGTACTTC.

The chain is built from TRBV9 and TRBJ2-7; 12 bases are shared with TRBD1. CDR1 and CDR2 (germline): SGDLS, YYNGEE. The CDR3 runs to 17 residues. V trimming: 5 bases; J trimming: 7 bases; junction bases outside the gene matches: 16. CDR3 residues: CASSTFSGTGGEEEQYF. The CDR3 nucleotides read TGTGCCAGCAGTACGTTCTCCGGGACAGGGGGCGAGGAAGAGCAGTACTTC.

The chain recombines TRBV7-9 with TRBJ2-1; no firm D call. The length of the CDR3 is 15 residues. Germline CDR1 and CDR2: SEHNR and FQNEAQ (reference sequence). V lost 3 bases and J 8 bases, leaving 17 bases between the germline ends. This chain's CDR3 is CASSLHTTRWDEQFF. The CDR3 DNA reads as TGTGCCAGCAGCTTGCATACGACCAGGTGGGATGAGCAGTTCTTC.

The chain joins TRBV27 to TRBJ2-6; 9 bases are shared with TRBD2. J lost 2 bases, V lost 1 base, and 0 bases had no gene match. Germline lookup yields CDR1 MNHEY and CDR2 SMNVEV (reference sequence). The CDR3 consists of 16 residues. The CDR3 spells CASSLLAGAGANVLTF. The DNA of the CDR3 is TGTGCCAGCAGTTTATTAGCGGGGGCTGGGGCCAACGTCCTGACTTTC.

This chain links TRBV5-4 with TRBJ2-5; D is possibly TRBD1 (6 bases). The DNA end is a closer match to TRBJ2-7, so the J assignment may be wrong. Germline V gives CDR1 SGHNT, CDR2 YYREEE (reference sequence). The CDR3 extends over 13 amino acids. The CDR3 protein is CASSAGTHYEQYF. CDR3 DNA sequence: TGTGCCAGCAGCGCCGGGACACACTACGAGCAGTACTTC.

This sequence joins TRBV28 and TRBJ2-7, with 9 bases that match TRBD2. The CDR3 has 15 amino acids. Germline V gives CDR1 MDHEN, CDR2 SYDVKM. With 8 bases clipped from V and 0 bases from J, the junction kept 8 bases outside the gene matches. CDR3 DNA sequence: TGTGCCAGCCGACCTGGCGGGGGGGGCTCCTACGAGCAGTACTTC. Its translation is CASRPGGGGSYEQYF.

The chain carries TRBV25-1 and TRBJ1-2; maybe TRBD1 (5 bases). CDR1 is MGHDK, CDR2 SYGVNS, per germline. Trimming removed 3 bases from V and 4 bases from J, with 12 bases in between. The CDR3 is 14 amino acids. CDR3 amino acids: CASSDSGESYGYTF. The CDR3 nucleotides read TGTGCCAGCAGTGACTCGGGGGAATCCTATGGCTACACCTTC.

This chain links TRBV10-3 with TRBJ1-2, with TRBD1 identical over 9 bases. The length of the CDR3 is 14 residues. Unmatched junction bases numbered 5, after V lost 5 bases and J lost 4 bases. CDR1 ENHRY and CDR2 SYGVKD come from the germline V gene. The CDR3 protein is CAISPGQGGYGYTF. Written as DNA, the CDR3 is TGTGCCATCAGTCCGGGACAGGGAGGCTATGGCTACACCTTC.

This clone occurred once. This chain uses TRBV28 with TRBJ2-2; 8 bases line up with TRBD2. Germline V lookup: CDR1 MDHEN, CDR2 SYDVKM. CDR3 length equals 14 residues. V shed 7 bases and J 5 bases; nucleotides not matched to a gene: 6. Here the CDR3 reads CASKGLAGTGELFF. Here the CDR3 DNA reads TGTGCCAGCAAGGGGCTAGCGGGTACCGGGGAGCTGTTTTTT.

This clone was picked up one time. The chain carries TRBV7-6 and TRBJ1-5, with D hard to call. Trimming took 3 bases from V and 9 from J, leaving 12 bases between them. The CDR3 spans 13 residues. Germline V lookup: CDR1 SGHVS, CDR2 FNYEAQ. The CDR3 is CASSFGEEWPQHF. DNA of the CDR3: TGTGCCAGCAGCTTCGGGGAAGAGTGGCCCCAGCATTTT. Full variable domain (rest looked up from reference TRBV7-6 and TRBJ1-5): GAGVSQSPRYKVTKRGQDVALRCDPISGHVSLYWYRQALGQGPEFLTYFNYEAQQDKSGLPNDRFSAERPEGSISTLTIQRTEQRDSAMYRCASSFGEEWPQHFGDGTRLSIL.

This chain joins TRBV4-1 and TRBJ2-7; D may be TRBD2 (5 bases). The CDR3 has 15 amino acids. Trimming took 1 base from V and 7 from J, leaving 17 bases between them. Looked up from germline, CDR1 is MGHRA and CDR2 is YSYEKL. The DNA of the CDR3 is TGCGCCAGCAGCCAAGCTGAAGGACTCCTCGGGGAGCAGTACTTC. Translation: CASSQAEGLLGEQYF.

This clone was recorded a few times. V usage is TRBV4-1 and J usage is TRBJ2-7, with D maybe TRBD2 (7 bases). The CDR3 is 14 residues long. V gave up 0 bases and J gave up 4 bases, with 10 bases separating them. CDR1 is MGHRA, CDR2 YSYEKL, per germline. CDR3 in amino acids: CASSQDRGGYEQYF. The CDR3 DNA reads TGCGCCAGCAGCCAAGACAGGGGAGGGTACGAGCAGTACTTC.

This chain joins TRBV15 and TRBJ1-5; D remains ambiguous. The CDR3 loop spans 13 amino acids. CDR1 and CDR2 (germline): LNHNV, YYDKDF (reference sequence). Trimming pared 1 base from V and 6 bases from J, leaving 7 bases between. The CDR3 DNA sequence: TGTGCCACCAGCAGAGCCATAGCTCAGCCCCAGCATTTT. Encoded protein: CATSRAIAQPQHF.